These 11 T cell receptor beta chains were sequenced from one sample in a study of blood T cell repertoires in COVID-19. This table comes from immunoSEQ multiplex PCR, and its TCRdb copy is limited to in-frame clones, with some not included. Of about 41,000 clones in the sample, under 85% were seen once. The sample taken for sequencing was peripheral blood. Every receptor here comes from a woman aged 80 or older with acute or convalescent COVID-19.

The V and J genes are TRBV29-1 and TRBJ2-7; 7 nucleotides match TRBD1. Germline CDR1 reads SQVTM; CDR2 reads ANQGSEA. After removal of 1 base from V and 4 bases from J, the junction contained 1 base not matched to a gene. There are 12 residues in the CDR3. The CDR3 DNA reads TGCAGCGTTGAAGGGGGACAGTACGAGCAGTACTTC. This translates into CSVEGGQYEQYF.

This clone has only a few counts. The V gene is TRBV6-4, the J gene TRBJ1-3; the D gene is possibly TRBD1 (5 bases). The V gene lost 2 bases and the J gene lost 2 bases, with 13 bases spanning the gap. The length of the CDR3 is 16 residues. Germline CDR1 reads MRHNA; CDR2 reads SNTAGT. CDR3 residues: CASSDPARAAGNTIYF. CDR3 DNA: TGTGCCAGCAGTGACCCAGCCAGGGCGGCTGGAAACACCATATATTTT.

The chain recombines TRBV19 with TRBJ1-4; TRBD1 is a possible D gene (5 bases). Germline V gene lookup returns CDR1 LNHDA and CDR2 SQIVND (reference sequence). This CDR3 has 13 residues. Trimming removed 9 bases from V and 6 bases from J, with 14 bases in between. The CDR3: CASGRKGDEKLFF. The CDR3 DNA is TGTGCCAGCGGACGGAAAGGGGATGAAAAACTGTTTTTT.

The rearrangement links TRBV10-3 to TRBJ2-3, with 9 bases aligning to TRBD1. V shed 0 bases and J 6 bases; nucleotides not matched to a gene: 7. Germline values: CDR1 ENHRY, CDR2 SYGVKD. The CDR3 has 16 residues. CDR3 protein: CAISESAQGAQDTQYF. CDR3 in DNA: TGTGCCATCAGTGAGTCAGCACAGGGGGCGCAGGATACGCAGTATTTT.

This chain uses TRBV15 with TRBJ2-1; 7 nucleotides align to TRBD1. The CDR3 spans 16 residues. The ends lost 2 bases at V and 4 bases at J; junction bases unmatched: 8. Germline CDR1 LNHNV, CDR2 YYDKDF (reference sequence). CDR3 in DNA: TGTGCCACCAGCAGACGACCCGGGACAGAATACAATGAGCAGTTCTTC. Its protein is CATSRRPGTEYNEQFF. Using reference TRBV15 and TRBJ2-1 for the parts outside the CDR3, the full variable domain is DAMVIQNPRYQVTQFGKPVTLSCSQTLNHNVMYWYQQKSSQAPKLLFHYYDKDFNNEADTPDNFQSRRPNTSFCFLDIRSPGLGDTAMYLCATSRRPGTEYNEQFFGPGTRLTVL.

This rearrangement joins TRBV6-1 to TRBJ2-7; D is ambiguous. With 1 base removed from V and 3 bases from J, the gap between germline ends came to 7 bases. Germline V gene sequence: CDR1 MNHNS, CDR2 SASEGT. The CDR3 consists of 13 residues. The CDR3 sequence: CASSEGHRYEQYF. As DNA, the CDR3 is TGTGCCAGCAGTGAAGGACACCGCTACGAGCAGTACTTC.

The V call is TRBV19, the J call TRBJ2-5; perhaps TRBD2 as D (5 bases). Germline CDR1 is LNHDA and CDR2 is SQIVND (reference sequence). The CDR3 has 15 residues. With 3 bases removed from V and 4 bases from J, the gap between germline ends came to 15 bases. CDR3 loop: CASSIGPGGLETQYF. The CDR3 region has the DNA TGTGCCAGTAGTATTGGACCCGGAGGTTTAGAGACCCAGTACTTC.

This chain links TRBV19 with TRBJ1-4; D unclear. This CDR3 region has 14 residues. Trimming took 1 base from V and 8 from J, leaving 11 bases between them. Germline CDR1 and CDR2: LNHDA and SQIVND (reference sequence). The CDR3 DNA reads TGTGCCAGTAGTATAGGAGTATCAAGCGAAAAACTGTTTTTT. This codes for CASSIGVSSEKLFF.

The chain employs TRBV2 and TRBJ1-3, with a tentative D call TRBD1 (6 bases). V lost 2 bases, J lost 1 base, and 6 bases lay in between. The CDR3 length is 14 residues. The germline V gene encodes CDR1 SNHLY and CDR2 FYNNEI. The CDR3: CASSEQGSGNTIYF. In DNA form, the CDR3 reads TGTGCCAGCAGTGAACAGGGGTCTGGAAACACCATATATTTT.

The chain links TRBV5-6 to TRBJ2-7, with D maybe TRBD2 (5 bases). CDR1 is SGHDT and CDR2 is YYEEEE in the germline V gene. This CDR3 has 16 amino acids. Trimming pared 7 bases from V and 3 bases from J, leaving 23 bases between. The CDR3 here is CASHTWTGDSYYEQYF. The DNA for the CDR3 is TGTGCCAGCCATACCTGGACTGGGGATAGTTACTACGAGCAGTACTTC.

This chain uses TRBV7-9 with TRBJ1-1; tentative D call: TRBD1 (6 bases). This CDR3 is 15 amino acids long. Per the germline V gene, CDR1 is SEHNR and CDR2 is FQNEAQ (reference sequence). Trimming pared 6 bases from V and 1 base from J, leaving 15 bases between. The CDR3 nucleotides are TGTGCCAGCAGTTCTGGACAGCCCAGGAACACTGAAGCTTTCTTT. Its translation is CASSSGQPRNTEAFF.